The T cell receptor (beta chain) under discussion was sequenced for a study of shared clonotypes between healthy human individuals. Study-wide results and caveats: Roughly 4.6% of naive CD4 clonotypes were common to several donors.

Using immunoSEQ multiplex PCR, the repertoire was profiled, and TCRdb retains in-frame clones only, with some absent. The sample contains a few million clones, roughly 92% of which appear only once. Details on this clone: The antigen is undetermined.

The CDR3 has 15 residues. Germline loops: CDR1 SEHNR, CDR2 FQNEAQ (reference sequence). The V gene end was trimmed by 6 bases and the J gene end by 5 bases; junction bases not matched to a gene: 9. The source material was naive CD4+ T cells sorted from blood. The subset was: CD45RA+ positively selected. This clonotype originated in a man between 18 and 35 years old in good health. The chain links TRBV7-9 to TRBJ2-1; 8 bases line up with TRBD1. For the CDR3, the DNA is TGTGCCAGCAGTTCCACCGGGACAGGCCACAATGAGCAGTTCTTC. Its protein is CASSSTGTGHNEQFF.